The 31 T cell receptor beta chains below come from one sample, sequenced in a study of T cells in Graves' hyperthyroidism and ophthalmopathy (dated by TCRdb to between 2017 and 2020). Library preparation used multiplex PCR. These reads were obtained on an Illumina HiSeq 2000. The TCR beta CDR3 regions were amplified from RNA transcripts. The first round of RT-PCR for the TCR CDR3 was performed with the HTBI primer set and the Qiagen OneStep RT-PCR kit. TCRdb ran its own pipeline on the public reads, namely fastp trimming at Q25 and MiXCR clone calling, and kept in-frame beta chains. Identical CDR3 protein sequences are pooled into one entry, listed with their most common genes and DNA. A total of 350,000 or so distinct CDR3 sequences appear in this sample, about 20% of them only once. The ten largest clones add up to around 54% of the sample. Sequencing was carried out using blood. The receptor set was obtained from a woman aged 50 to 60 with Graves' hyperthyroidism.

The table lists this clonotype with a few counts. The chain carries TRBV6-1 and TRBJ2-1, with TRBD2 identical over 12 bases. With 6 bases clipped from V and 6 bases from J, the junction kept 6 bases outside the gene matches. This CDR3 has 15 residues. Per the germline V gene, CDR1 is MNHNS and CDR2 is SASEGT. CDR3 bases: TGTGCCAGCAGACAAACTAGCGGGGGGATCAATGAGCAGTTCTTC. Amino acid sequence: CASRQTSGGINEQFF.

This clonotype has a count of ten or more. The gene calls are TRBV6-1 and TRBJ2-2, with 13 bases matching TRBD2. Losses at the gene ends were 5 bases for V and 6 bases for J; bases not matched to a gene: 3. The germline V gene encodes CDR1 MNHNS and CDR2 SASEGT. The CDR3 consists of 15 residues. Written as DNA, the CDR3 is TGTGCCAGCAGTTCACTAGCGGGAGGGCCCGGGGAGCTGTTTTTT. Translating it yields CASSSLAGGPGELFF.

This clonotype was detected many times. The chain uses TRBV2 and TRBJ2-1; possibly TRBD2 for D (7 bases). The length of the CDR3 is 15 residues. Germline V CDR1 and CDR2: SNHLY, FYNNEI. V was clipped by 6 bases and J by 6 bases, with 18 bases between them. CDR3 protein: CASSQGAGAVNEQFF. In nucleotides, the CDR3 is TGTGCCAGCAGCCAAGGGGCGGGGGCCGTCAATGAGCAGTTCTTC. Looking up the rest from reference TRBV2 and TRBJ2-1 gives the full variable domain: EPEVTQTPSHQVTQMGQEVILRCVPISNHLYFYWYRQILGQKVEFLVSFYNNEISEKSEIFDDQFSVERPDGSNFTLKIRSTKLEDSAMYFCASSQGAGAVNEQFFGPGTRLTVL.

The V call is TRBV15, the J call TRBJ1-1; 7 nucleotides agree with TRBD1. V dropped 4 bases and J dropped 1; count of bases not matched to a gene: 6. CDR1 and CDR2 from the germline V gene are LNHNV and YYDKDF (reference sequence). This CDR3 is built from 15 residues. The CDR3 spells CATSMDRSTNTEAFF. CDR3 in DNA: TGTGCCACCAGCATGGACAGGTCGACGAACACTGAAGCTTTCTTT. Complete variable domain (other parts from reference TRBV15 and TRBJ1-1): DAMVIQNPRYQVTQFGKPVTLSCSQTLNHNVMYWYQQKSSQAPKLLFHYYDKDFNNEADTPDNFQSRRPNTSFCFLDIRSPGLGDTAMYLCATSMDRSTNTEAFFGQGTRLTVV.

This sequence joins TRBV7-9 and TRBJ1-4; D unclear. Germline-derived CDR1 and CDR2 are SEHNR and FQNEAQ (reference sequence). The CDR3 is made up of 16 amino acids. V shed 1 base and J shed 6 bases, with 15 bases lying between them. Written as DNA, the CDR3 is TGTGCCAGCAGCTTAGGCACTGGGAGGGAGTATGAAAAACTGTTTTTT. Its protein is CASSLGTGREYEKLFF.

The chain links TRBV5-1 to TRBJ2-3, with no clear D. The CDR3 runs 13 residues. The V gene's germline CDR1 is SGHRS and CDR2 YFSETQ. The ends were cut back, 4 bases at V and 4 bases at J, with 10 bases in the middle. CDR3 region: CASSPLVADTQYF. The DNA of the CDR3 is TGCGCCAGCAGCCCGCTAGTAGCAGATACGCAGTATTTT.

This clonotype was recorded many times. This chain connects TRBV20-1 to TRBJ2-3; 7 bases match TRBD2. CDR3 size: 15 residues. CDR1 DFQATT and CDR2 SNEGSKA come from the germline V gene (reference sequence). The V segment lost 6 bases and the J segment 2 bases; nucleotides outside the gene matches: 11. The CDR3 DNA reads TGCAGTGCCAACATTGGGACTACACTCACAGATACGCAGTATTTT. This translates into CSANIGTTLTDTQYF.

The chain links TRBV28 to TRBJ2-1, with 7 nucleotides matching TRBD2. The length of the CDR3 is 13 residues. CDR1 is MDHEN, CDR2 SYDVKM, per germline. With 11 bases clipped from V and 1 base from J, the junction kept 5 bases outside the gene matches. The CDR3 bases are TGTGCCTTTGGGGGAGGGTCCTACAATGAGCAGTTCTTC. Translating gives CAFGGGSYNEQFF. Looking up the rest from reference TRBV28 and TRBJ2-1 gives the full variable domain: DVKVTQSSRYLVKRTGEKVFLECVQDMDHENMFWYRQDPGLGLRLIYFSYDVKMKEKGDIPEGYSVSREKKERFSLILESASTNQTSMYLCAFGGGSYNEQFFGPGTRLTVL.

This clonotype came up many times. The genes are TRBV6-1 and TRBJ1-2; 9 nucleotides agree with TRBD1. CDR3 length: 16 amino acids. Germline V CDR1 and CDR2: MNHNS, SASEGT. The junction had 7 bases not matched to a gene; V was cut back by 0 bases and J by 5 bases. CDR3 sequence: CASSEAHGTGRYGYTF. The CDR3 coding sequence is TGTGCCAGCAGTGAAGCGCATGGGACAGGGCGGTATGGCTACACCTTC.

This clonotype was observed many times. J is TRBJ2-7 and V is TRBV6-1, with 10 bases aligning to TRBD1. V trimming: 5 bases; J trimming: 1 base; junction bases outside the gene matches: 5. CDR1 and CDR2 from the germline V gene are MNHNS and SASEGT. The CDR3 covers 15 residues. CDR3 amino acids: CASSRTGGGSYEQYV. CDR3 nucleotide sequence: TGTGCCAGCAGTCGGACAGGGGGAGGATCCTACGAGCAGTACGTC.

The chain uses TRBV18 and TRBJ1-1; 9 bases line up with TRBD1. V dropped 3 bases and J dropped 0; count of bases not matched to a gene: 8. The CDR3 covers 17 residues. Per germline, CDR1 KGHSH and CDR2 LQKENI. The CDR3 protein is CASSPATGGSMNTEAFF. CDR3 in DNA: TGTGCCAGCTCACCGGCGACAGGGGGTTCCATGAACACTGAAGCTTTCTTT.

In its sample, this clonotype was seen a few times. This chain links TRBV2 with TRBJ2-7, with D maybe TRBD1 (6 bases). V was shortened by 6 bases and J by 4 bases, with 13 bases between the two germline ends. The CDR3 extends over 13 amino acids. The germline V gene has CDR1 SNHLY and CDR2 FYNNEI. The CDR3 spells CASRQTGIYEQYV. CDR3 nucleotides: TGTGCCAGCAGACAGACAGGAATATACGAGCAGTACGTC.

As regards this clonotype: Just one base apart from a much larger clone, this may be a read error. The rearrangement joins TRBV7-3 to TRBJ2-1; 7 nucleotides match TRBD2. CDR3 length: 15 amino acids. Germline lookup yields CDR1 SGHTA and CDR2 FQGTGA. V shed 2 bases, J shed 5 bases, and the junction held 6 bases outside the gene matches. The CDR3 reads CASSLGREYNNEQFF. CDR3 bases: TGTGCCAGCAGCTTAGGGCGGGAGTACAACAATGAGCAGTTCTTC.

The chain has TRBV3-1 and TRBJ2-7; D might be TRBD2 (5 bases). Trimming took 3 bases from V and 0 from J, leaving 15 bases between them. The CDR3 has 16 residues. Per the germline V gene, CDR1 is LGHDT and CDR2 is YNNKEL (reference sequence). CDR3 sequence reads: CASSQRAPGNSYEQYF. The CDR3 region has the DNA TGTGCCAGCAGCCAGAGGGCCCCCGGGAACTCCTACGAGCAGTACTTC.

This clonotype was seen a handful of times. The chain carries TRBV28 and TRBJ2-5; 7 bases match TRBD2. The V and J ends lost 3 bases and 0 bases, in that order; junction bases with no gene match: 4. Germline V CDR1 and CDR2: MDHEN, SYDVKM. This CDR3 has 15 amino acids. The CDR3 reads CASSFDGGNQETQYF. The CDR3 DNA reads TGTGCCAGCAGTTTTGACGGGGGGAACCAAGAGACCCAGTACTTC.

This chain connects TRBV12-3 or TRBV12-4 to TRBJ2-7; 10 bases align to TRBD1. The CDR3 is made up of 16 amino acids. V lost 1 base to trimming and J lost 3 bases; unmatched junction nucleotides: 6. The chain's CDR3 is CASSLGLTGGGYEQYF. CDR3 nucleotide sequence: TGTGCCAGCAGTTTAGGGTTGACAGGGGGCGGCTACGAGCAGTACTTC.

This clonotype was found a few times. The rearrangement links TRBV19 to TRBJ1-4, with D possibly TRBD1 on 6 matching bases. This CDR3 spans 11 amino acids. Germline V gives CDR1 LNHDA, CDR2 SQIVND (reference sequence). V shed 10 bases and J shed 8 bases, with 11 bases lying between them. Here the CDR3 reads CAIGTIEKLFF. The CDR3 DNA reads as TGTGCCATCGGGACAATAGAAAAACTGTTTTTT.

This clonotype was recorded once. The chain has TRBV20-1 and TRBJ2-7, with D hard to call. The CDR3 is made up of 11 amino acids. CDR1 and CDR2 from the germline V gene are DFQATT and SNEGSKA (reference sequence). V lost 6 bases and J lost 5, with 11 bases in between. The CDR3 protein is CSALPPDEQYV. The CDR3 DNA reads as TGCAGTGCCCTCCCCCCTGACGAGCAGTACGTC.

This clonotype was detected a few times. The rearrangement links TRBV20-1 to TRBJ2-3; 11 bases are shared with TRBD2. V was clipped by 6 bases and J by 3 bases; unmatched bases: 8. Germline V gives CDR1 DFQATT, CDR2 SNEGSKA (reference sequence). CDR3 length equals 15 residues. The CDR3 DNA sequence: TGCAGTGCGGAACTAGCGGGAGACCGGACAGATACGCAGTATTTT. Amino acid sequence: CSAELAGDRTDTQYF.

The chain carries TRBV27 and TRBJ2-6; D not certain. Germline CDR1 reads MNHEY; CDR2 reads SMNVEV (reference sequence). The CDR3 totals 15 residues. V lost 2 bases, J lost 4 bases, and 9 bases lay in between. CDR3 region: CASSLGALGANVLTF. The CDR3 DNA sequence: TGTGCCAGCAGTTTAGGTGCGCTCGGGGCCAACGTCCTGACTTTC. The complete variable domain, with remaining parts taken from reference TRBV27 and TRBJ2-6, reads EAQVTQNPRYLITVTGKKLTVTCSQNMNHEYMSWYRQDPGLGLRQIYYSMNVEVTDKGDVPEGYKVSRKEKRNFPLILESPSPNQTSLYFCASSLGALGANVLTFGAGSRLTVL.

This clonotype turned up a few times. DNA of the CDR3: TGTGCCAGCAGCTACGGACAGGGGGCCGACGAGCAGTACGTC. It translates to CASSYGQGADEQYV. The chain has TRBV5-6 and TRBJ2-7, with TRBD1 matching 11 bases. CDR1 and CDR2 from the germline V gene are SGHDT and YYEEEE. This CDR3 is built from 14 residues. V was pared by 3 bases and J by 5 bases, with 4 bases of the junction left unmatched.

The chain combines TRBV6-5 with TRBJ1-6; TRBD1 might be the D (6 bases). Trimming took 2 bases from V and 10 from J, leaving 24 bases between them. Looked up from germline, CDR1 is MNHEY and CDR2 is SVGAGI. This CDR3 spans 18 amino acids. The CDR3, as DNA: TGTGCCAGCAGTTACGGGAACAAGCACAGGGAGCTTCGGTCACCCCTCCACTTT. Protein product: CASSYGNKHRELRSPLHF.

This clonotype has just a few counts. The V gene is TRBV6-1, the J gene TRBJ2-1, with TRBD2 identical over 10 bases. The CDR3 runs 16 residues. J lost 10 bases, V lost 1 base, and 10 bases had no gene match. Germline lookup yields CDR1 MNHNS and CDR2 SASEGT. This CDR3 is CASSEVGGLAGVEQFF. As DNA, the CDR3 is TGTGCCAGCAGTGAAGTTGGTGGTCTAGCGGGAGTCGAGCAGTTCTTC.

V and J are TRBV15 and TRBJ2-7; D is perhaps TRBD2 (6 bases). CDR3 length: 16 residues. V dropped 0 bases and J dropped 5 bases, with 17 bases sitting between them. Germline assignment: CDR1 LNHNV and CDR2 YYDKDF (reference sequence). CDR3 nucleotide sequence: TGTGCCACCAGCAGAGATCCCGGCGATACGGGGGACGAGCAGTACTTC. It specifies CATSRDPGDTGDEQYF.

This clonotype was counted at least ten times. J is TRBJ2-7 and V is TRBV20-1, with 7 bases lining up with TRBD1. V lost 5 bases, J lost 3 bases, and 1 base stayed unmatched. CDR3 size: 11 residues. Germline-derived CDR1 and CDR2 are DFQATT and SNEGSKA (reference sequence). Here the CDR3 reads CSARDSYEQYF. CDR3 DNA: TGCAGTGCTCGGGACAGCTACGAGCAGTACTTC.

This clonotype was seen repeatedly, ten times or more. The chain joins TRBV6-1 to TRBJ1-2; D possibly corresponds to TRBD1 (6 bases). The CDR3 consists of 15 residues. Trimming pared 5 bases from V and 2 bases from J, leaving 15 bases between. Per germline, CDR1 MNHNS and CDR2 SASEGT. The CDR3 is CASSSPGQGNYGYTF. CDR3 sequence (DNA): TGTGCCAGCAGTTCGCCGGGACAAGGAAACTATGGCTACACCTTC.

This clonotype was counted between two and nine times. This chain connects TRBV19 to TRBJ1-1; 7 nucleotides align to TRBD1. V lost 3 bases, J lost 0 bases, and 7 bases stayed unmatched. From germline, CDR1 is LNHDA and CDR2 SQIVND (reference sequence). The CDR3 contains 16 residues. This chain's CDR3 is CASSIGQVIMNTEAFF. CDR3 sequence (DNA): TGTGCCAGTAGTATCGGACAGGTAATCATGAACACTGAAGCTTTCTTT.

The rearrangement uses TRBV5-1 and TRBJ1-1; D unresolved. Germline values: CDR1 SGHRS, CDR2 YFSETQ. V was cut by 7 bases and J by 10 bases, with 8 bases left in between. There are 9 residues in the CDR3. The CDR3 here is CASRLGAFF. CDR3 nucleotides: TGCGCCAGCCGCCTGGGAGCTTTCTTT.

The J gene is TRBJ2-5, the V gene TRBV19; TRBD1 aligns across 7 bases. Germline assignment: CDR1 LNHDA and CDR2 SQIVND (reference sequence). V lost 7 bases to trimming and J lost 2 bases; unmatched junction nucleotides: 10. CDR3 length: 15 amino acids. CDR3 region: CASTLQGTTQETQYF. Here the CDR3 DNA reads TGTGCCAGTACCCTACAGGGGACAACACAAGAGACCCAGTACTTC.

The chain joins TRBV5-4 to TRBJ2-2, with D unresolved. V was shortened by 6 bases and J by 0 bases, with 6 bases between the two germline ends. This CDR3 is 13 amino acids long. Germline values: CDR1 SGHNT, CDR2 YYREEE (reference sequence). The CDR3 sequence is CASIAANTGELFF. The DNA of the CDR3 is TGTGCCAGCATCGCCGCGAACACCGGGGAGCTGTTTTTT.

This clonotype was seen a handful of times. The chain is built from TRBV2 and TRBJ2-3, with TRBD2 matching 12 bases. The J segment lost 2 bases and the V segment lost 4 bases, leaving 10 bases of the junction unmatched. The germline V gene has CDR1 SNHLY and CDR2 FYNNEI. This CDR3 spans 18 amino acids. The CDR3 DNA reads as TGTGCCAGCAGTGTGATACTAGCGGGAGGCTACCACACAGATACGCAGTATTTT. Its translation: CASSVILAGGYHTDTQYF.